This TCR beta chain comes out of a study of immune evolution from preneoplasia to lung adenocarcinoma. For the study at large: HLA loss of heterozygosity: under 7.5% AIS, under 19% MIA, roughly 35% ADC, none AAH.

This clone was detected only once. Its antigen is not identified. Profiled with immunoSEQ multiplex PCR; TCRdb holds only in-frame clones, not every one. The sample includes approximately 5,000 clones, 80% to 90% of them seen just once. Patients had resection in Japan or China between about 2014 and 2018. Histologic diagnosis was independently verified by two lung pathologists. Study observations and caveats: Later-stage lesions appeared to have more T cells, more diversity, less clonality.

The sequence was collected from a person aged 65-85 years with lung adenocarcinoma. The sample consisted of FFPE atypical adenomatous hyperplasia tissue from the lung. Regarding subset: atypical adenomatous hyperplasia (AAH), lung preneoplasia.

CDR3 bases: TGTGCCAGCAGTGACTCACAGGGGGCCGGGGAGCTGTTTTTT. This sequence encodes CASSDSQGAGELFF. The gene calls are TRBV6-4 and TRBJ2-2, with 8 bases identical to TRBD1. Germline CDR1 and CDR2: MRHNA and SNTAGT. The CDR3 runs to 14 residues. With V trimmed by 0 bases and J by 6 bases, 0 bases remained unmatched.